What follows are 14 T cell receptor beta chains derived from one specimen sequenced in a study of blood T cell repertoires in COVID-19. TCRdb's table, derived via immunoSEQ multiplex PCR, lists solely in-frame clones and lacks some. The sample records roughly 98,000 clones, roughly 92% being singletons. The sample comprised peripheral blood. All receptors derive from a woman in her sixties or seventies with active COVID-19.

The V and J genes are TRBV6-6 and TRBJ1-4, with 10 bases matching TRBD1. The trim removed 0 bases at V and 17 bases at J, leaving 6 bases unmatched. The CDR3 consists of 13 residues. Looked up from germline, CDR1 is MNHNY and CDR2 is SVGAGI (reference sequence). The CDR3 sequence: CASSYSGQGSLFF. CDR3 bases: TGTGCCAGCAGTTACTCGGGACAGGGGTCCCTTTTTTTT.

The V call is TRBV11-2, the J call TRBJ2-1, with 10 bases that match TRBD2. CDR1 SGHAT and CDR2 FQNNGV come from the germline V gene. Unmatched junction bases numbered 9, after V lost 6 bases and J lost 4 bases. The length of the CDR3 is 16 residues. DNA for the CDR3: TGTGCCAGCAGGCCCCTAGCGGGGGACTTTTACAATGAGCAGTTCTTC. Amino acid sequence: CASRPLAGDFYNEQFF.

This sequence joins TRBV11-2 and TRBJ2-5, with 8 bases fitting TRBD2. The length of the CDR3 is 15 residues. The germline CDR1 and CDR2 sequences are SGHAT and FQNNGV. V shed 5 bases and J 4 bases; nucleotides not matched to a gene: 9. In DNA, the CDR3 is TGTGCCAGCAGCCCCCCGGGAGGGGTCACAGAGACCCAGTACTTC. This sequence encodes CASSPPGGVTETQYF. Full variable domain (missing parts from reference TRBV11-2 and TRBJ2-5): EAGVAQSPRYKIIEKRQSVAFWCNPISGHATLYWYQQILGQGPKLLIQFQNNGVVDDSQLPKDRFSAERLKGVDSTLKIQPAKLEDSAVYLCASSPPGGVTETQYFGPGTRLLVL.

The chain recombines TRBV29-1 with TRBJ2-3, with 9 positions matching TRBD1. V was pared by 5 bases and J by 1 base, with 7 bases of the junction left unmatched. The V gene's germline CDR1 is SQVTM and CDR2 ANQGSEA. The CDR3 runs 15 residues. The CDR3 sequence is CSVPRGDRGTDTQYF. CDR3 nucleotides: TGCAGCGTTCCTAGGGGGGACAGGGGCACAGATACGCAGTATTTT.

This chain connects TRBV11-1 to TRBJ2-2, with 12 bases identical to TRBD2. Germline CDR1 and CDR2: SGHAT and FQDESV (reference sequence). V was pared by 6 bases and J by 5 bases, with 7 bases of the junction left unmatched. The CDR3 has 16 residues. CDR3 bases: TGTGCCAGCAGAGAAGGACTAGCGGGAAGTACCGGGGAGCTGTTTTTT. Its translation is CASREGLAGSTGELFF. Variable domain in full (rest from reference TRBV11-1 and TRBJ2-2): EAEVAQSPRYKITEKSQAVAFWCDPISGHATLYWYRQILGQGPELLVQFQDESVVDDSQLPKDRFSAERLKGVDSTLKIQPAELGDSAMYLCASREGLAGSTGELFFGEGSRLTVL.

CDR3 sequence reads: CSVTGTTEAFF. The CDR3 DNA reads as TGCAGCGTTACAGGGACCACTGAAGCTTTCTTT. The rearrangement joins TRBV29-1 to TRBJ1-1, with TRBD1 as a possible D gene (6 bases). The V gene's germline CDR1 is SQVTM and CDR2 ANQGSEA. CDR3 length: 11 residues. Trimming pared 5 bases from V and 4 bases from J, leaving 8 bases between.

The chain has TRBV19 and TRBJ1-6; TRBD1 matches at 8 bases. The CDR3 consists of 15 residues. The germline gives CDR1 LNHDA, CDR2 SQIVND (reference sequence). The junction had 6 bases not matched to a gene; V was cut back by 7 bases and J by 4 bases. The CDR3 region is CASTPWTGYNSPLHF. As DNA, the CDR3 is TGTGCCAGTACCCCGTGGACAGGGTATAATTCACCCCTCCACTTT.

The chain employs TRBV19 and TRBJ1-2; a possible D gene is TRBD1 (5 bases). The CDR3 is 15 residues long. CDR1 is LNHDA, CDR2 SQIVND, per germline (reference sequence). The ends were cut back, 6 bases at V and 2 bases at J, with 16 bases in the middle. The CDR3 region has the DNA TGTGCCAGTAGACCCCTCAGGGATGCGAACTATGGCTACACCTTC. It encodes CASRPLRDANYGYTF.

The J gene is TRBJ2-1, the V gene TRBV6-6; TRBD2 matches at 8 bases. Germline V gene sequence: CDR1 MNHNY, CDR2 SVGAGI (reference sequence). V was clipped by 2 bases and J by 7 bases; unmatched bases: 4. CDR3 length: 14 residues. In DNA, the CDR3 is TGTGCCAGCAGTTACCCGGGACTAGGGAATGAGCAGTTCTTC. Translated, it gives CASSYPGLGNEQFF.

The chain has TRBV18 and TRBJ2-7, with 13 bases matching TRBD2. Germline lookup yields CDR1 KGHSH and CDR2 LQKENI. After removal of 4 bases from V and 5 bases from J, the junction contained 5 bases not matched to a gene. This CDR3 contains 15 residues. Written as DNA, the CDR3 is TGTGCCAGCTCACTTCCTGGACTAGCGGGAGACGAGCAGTACTTC. Translated: CASSLPGLAGDEQYF. The variable domain in full, completed from reference TRBV18 and TRBJ2-7, reads NAGVMQNPRHLVRRRGQEARLRCSPMKGHSHVYWYRQLPEEGLKFMVYLQKENIIDESGMPKERFSAEFPKEGPSILRIQQVVRGDSAAYFCASSLPGLAGDEQYFGPGTRLTVT.

This rearrangement joins TRBV18 to TRBJ1-1; 8 bases align to TRBD1. V shed 3 bases and J 7 bases; nucleotides not matched to a gene: 4. CDR3 size: 13 residues. The V gene's germline CDR1 is KGHSH and CDR2 LQKENI. CDR3 coding DNA: TGTGCCAGCTCACCGGGACAGGAAATTGAAGCTTTCTTT. Translated: CASSPGQEIEAFF.

The rearrangement uses TRBV2 and TRBJ2-1; the match to TRBD2 covers 9 bases. V shed 4 bases, J shed 6 bases, and the junction held 4 bases outside the gene matches. Germline V gene lookup returns CDR1 SNHLY and CDR2 FYNNEI. The CDR3 spans 14 residues. In DNA form, the CDR3 reads TGTGCCAGCAGTGTTCCTAGCGGGGTCAATGAGCAGTTCTTC. Residues: CASSVPSGVNEQFF.

The V and J genes are TRBV28 and TRBJ2-7, with 9 bases matching TRBD1. CDR3 length: 14 amino acids. CDR1 MDHEN and CDR2 SYDVKM come from the germline V gene. With 5 bases clipped from V and 7 bases from J, the junction kept 9 bases outside the gene matches. The CDR3 nucleotides read TGTGCCAGCAGTACAACCGGGACAGGGAATGAGCAGTACTTC. Protein sequence: CASSTTGTGNEQYF.

The V gene is TRBV27, the J gene TRBJ2-3; TRBD2 aligns across 10 bases. Trimming cost V 5 bases and J 5 bases; bases outside gene matches: 7. The CDR3 runs 15 residues. CDR1 MNHEY and CDR2 SMNVEV come from the germline V gene (reference sequence). CDR3 DNA: TGTGCCAGCAGTCTAGCGGGGGCCCTAGGAGATACGCAGTATTTT. Translation gives CASSLAGALGDTQYF.